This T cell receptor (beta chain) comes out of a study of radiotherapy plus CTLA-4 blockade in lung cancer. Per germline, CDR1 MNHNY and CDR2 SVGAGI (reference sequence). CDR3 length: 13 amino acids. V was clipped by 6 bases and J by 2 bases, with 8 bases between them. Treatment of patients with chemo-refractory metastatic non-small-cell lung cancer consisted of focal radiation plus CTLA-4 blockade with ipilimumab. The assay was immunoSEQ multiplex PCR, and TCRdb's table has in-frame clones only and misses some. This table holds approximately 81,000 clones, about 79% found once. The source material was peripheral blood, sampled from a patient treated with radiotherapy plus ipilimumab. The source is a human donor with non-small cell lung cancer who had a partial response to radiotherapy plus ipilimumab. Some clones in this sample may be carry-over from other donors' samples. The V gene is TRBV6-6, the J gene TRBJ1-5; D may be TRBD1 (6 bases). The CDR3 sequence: CASSGQRNQPQHF. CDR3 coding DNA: TGTGCCAGCAGCGGACAGCGCAATCAGCCCCAGCATTTT.